Below, one T cell receptor (beta chain) is given with its context. These data belong to a study of glioma-infiltrating T cells. V shed 1 base and J 6 bases; nucleotides not matched to a gene: 4. The CDR3 sequence is 17 residues long. Amplification of TCR alpha and beta CDR3 regions from RNA used iRepertoire nested multiplex PCR. TCRdb reanalysed the multiplex PCR reads using MiXCR and keeps one entry per CDR3 protein. The repertoire consists of about 380,000 distinct CDR3 sequences, with around 45% occurring once and the leading ten covering around 13%. V usage is TRBV12-3 or TRBV12-4 and J usage is TRBJ2-1; 15 bases map to TRBD2. Source material: glioma tissue, nonneoplastic brain tissue, or PBMCs (not recorded which). This clonotype was sampled from a human donor with low-grade glioma or glioblastoma, undergoing nonglioma brain surgery, or in good health (not recorded which). The CDR3 DNA is TGTGCCAGCAGTTTAGTGGGACTAGCGGGAGGTAGCAATGAGCAGTTCTTC. The encoded protein is CASSLVGLAGGSNEQFF.